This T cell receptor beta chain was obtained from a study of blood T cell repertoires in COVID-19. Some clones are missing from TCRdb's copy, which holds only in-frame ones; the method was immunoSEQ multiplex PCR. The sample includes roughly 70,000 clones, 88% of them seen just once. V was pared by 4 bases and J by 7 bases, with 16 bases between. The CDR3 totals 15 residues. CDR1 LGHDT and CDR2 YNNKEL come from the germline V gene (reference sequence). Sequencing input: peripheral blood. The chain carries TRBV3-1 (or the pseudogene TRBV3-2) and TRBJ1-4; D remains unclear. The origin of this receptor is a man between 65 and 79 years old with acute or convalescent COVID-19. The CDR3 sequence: CASSLYGEWGEKLFF. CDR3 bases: TGTGCCAGCAGCCTCTACGGGGAGTGGGGTGAAAAACTGTTTTTT.